The sequence of this T cell receptor (beta chain) was determined in a study of CD8+ T cells in alopecia areata. Turning to the study itself: Treated patients received oral tofacitinib, 5 to 10 mg twice daily. General study results and limits: Patients shared TCRs less clearly than mice did, possibly for HLA-related reasons.

Following extraction, RNA underwent reverse transcription to cDNA, which served as the sequencing template. TCRdb's copy holds only in-frame clones and misses some; the assay was immunoSEQ multiplex PCR. The sample has about 99,000 clones, over 75% seen once. Treatment given: oral pan-JAK inhibitor, 5-10 mg twice daily. Both peripheral blood and punch biopsies of lesional scalp skin were obtained from patients who had alopecia areata. Sorted populations comprised CD4+ and CD8+ T cells obtained from PBMCs. Points on this clone: Its antigen is not identified.

From germline, CDR1 is SGHRS and CDR2 YFSETQ. With 0 bases removed from V and 11 bases from J, the gap between germline ends came to 8 bases. The CDR3 is made up of 11 amino acids. The sequenced sample was CD8+ T cells sorted from blood, obtained around week 30, from a patient treated with tofacitinib. This chain links TRBV5-1 with TRBJ1-1; D possibly corresponds to TRBD1 (5 bases). The source of this sequence is a human donor with alopecia areata. The CDR3 region has the DNA TGCGCCAGCAGCTTGGCCAACAGGGCTTTCTTT. The encoded protein is CASSLANRAFF. Together with reference TRBV5-1 and TRBJ1-1, the CDR3 gives the full variable domain: KAGVTQTPRYLIKTRGQQVTLSCSPISGHRSVSWYQQTPGQGLQFLFEYFSETQRNKGNFPGRFSGRQFSNSRSEMNVSTLELGDSALYLCASSLANRAFFGQGTRLTVV.